A selection of T cell receptor beta chains follows, all from one sample in a study of cytomegalovirus exposure and HLA in healthy donors. Data came from immunoSEQ multiplex PCR; TCRdb stores just in-frame clones and leaves some out. The data hold over 150,000 clones, with around 80% observed a single time. The specimen sequenced was PBMCs. The receptors here all came from a man under 40 in good health and CMV-seropositive. Each CDR3 is given without its conserved first and last residue. The size field is filled for only some rows; it gives once, few, many or a size class.

clone size: .
J gene: TRBJ2-7
V gene: TRBV5-1
CDR3 protein: ASSGGTGISHEQY

clone size: .
J gene: TRBJ1-1
V gene: TRBV19
CDR3 protein: ASSRDREDTEAF

clone size: .
J gene: TRBJ1-5
V gene: TRBV5-1
CDR3 protein: ASSPTGSRAPQPQH

clone size: .
J gene: TRBJ1-5
V gene: TRBV19
CDR3 protein: ASSSTGGNQPQH

clone size: few
J gene: TRBJ1-1
V gene: TRBV7-3
CDR3 protein: ASSPSGSNTEAF

clone size: .
J gene: TRBJ2-7
V gene: TRBV10-2
CDR3 protein: ASSGRSSYEQY

clone size: .
J gene: TRBJ1-2
V gene: TRBV27
CDR3 protein: ASSLAPGQGYYGYT

clone size: .
J gene: TRBJ2-1
V gene: TRBV9
CDR3 protein: ASSQEASGGLSSYNEQF

clone size: .
J gene: TRBJ1-4
V gene: TRBV19
CDR3 protein: ASSISGLNEKLF

clone size: .
J gene: TRBJ1-2
V gene: TRBV6-1
CDR3 protein: ASTGQGGDYGYT

clone size: .
J gene: TRBJ2-3
V gene: TRBV6-5
CDR3 protein: ASGQGIADTQY

clone size: .
J gene: TRBJ1-1
V gene: TRBV6-5
CDR3 protein: ASSKTWRTEAF

clone size: .
J gene: TRBJ2-7
V gene: TRBV6-1
CDR3 protein: ATTPDSTYEQY

clone size: .
J gene: TRBJ1-1
V gene: TRBV11-2
CDR3 protein: ASSLELTPTLGAF

clone size: .
J gene: TRBJ2-1
V gene: TRBV11-2
CDR3 protein: ASSLAVGIYNEQF

clone size: .
J gene: TRBJ1-6
V gene: TRBV2
CDR3 protein: ARRTGFAPLH

clone size: .
J gene: TRBJ1-1
V gene: TRBV19
CDR3 protein: ARSGRENTEAF

clone size: .
J gene: TRBJ2-1
V gene: TRBV28
CDR3 protein: ASSFLGAGGKGEQF

clone size: .
J gene: TRBJ2-6
V gene: TRBV15
CDR3 protein: ATLRGSGANVLT

clone size: .
J gene: TRBJ2-1
V gene: TRBV5-4
CDR3 protein: ASSSELTSYEQF

clone size: .
J gene: TRBJ1-5
V gene: TRBV28
CDR3 protein: ATVRTGNSSQPQH

clone size: few
J gene: TRBJ2-5
V gene: TRBV28
CDR3 protein: ASSFGRGLWETQY

clone size: .
J gene: TRBJ1-1
V gene: TRBV5-6
CDR3 protein: ASSLATGGTEAF

clone size: .
J gene: TRBJ1-6
V gene: TRBV7-8
CDR3 protein: ASSLEAGGSPLH

clone size: .
J gene: TRBJ1-1
V gene: TRBV19
CDR3 protein: ASNLRDTLNTEAF

clone size: .
J gene: TRBJ2-7
V gene: TRBV19
CDR3 protein: ASSSSGSGAYEQY

clone size: .
J gene: TRBJ1-1
V gene: TRBV5-1
CDR3 protein: ASSGQTMNTEAF

clone size: .
J gene: TRBJ2-7
V gene: TRBV4-1
CDR3 protein: ASSQEGPGTLFSYEQY

clone size: .
J gene: TRBJ2-5
V gene: TRBV2
CDR3 protein: ASSDPAGGQETQY

clone size: .
J gene: TRBJ1-2
V gene: TRBV15
CDR3 protein: ATRGGRDYYGYT

clone size: .
J gene: TRBJ1-2
V gene: TRBV15
CDR3 protein: ATSVDRVGGYT

clone size: .
J gene: TRBJ2-7
V gene: TRBV5-1
CDR3 protein: ASRSSYEQY

clone size: once
J gene: TRBJ1-5
V gene: TRBV28
CDR3 protein: ASSSGQGVLDQPQH

clone size: .
J gene: TRBJ2-1
V gene: TRBV5-1
CDR3 protein: ASSRTSGVDEQF

clone size: .
J gene: TRBJ2-2
V gene: TRBV5-6
CDR3 protein: ASSLQRGSTGELF

clone size: .
J gene: TRBJ1-3
V gene: TRBV6-5
CDR3 protein: ASRQGAESGNTIY

clone size: .
J gene: TRBJ2-7
V gene: TRBV5-1
CDR3 protein: ASSLGGLAGGQSEQY

clone size: .
J gene: TRBJ2-2
V gene: TRBV19
CDR3 protein: ASSFGVRNTGELF

clone size: .
J gene: TRBJ1-2
V gene: TRBV19
CDR3 protein: ASSIARTESHGYT

clone size: .
J gene: TRBJ1-1
V gene: TRBV30
CDR3 protein: AWSTGDGDTEAF